A selection of T cell receptor beta chains follows, all from one sample in a study of shared clonotypes between healthy human individuals. Profiled with immunoSEQ multiplex PCR; TCRdb holds only in-frame clones, not every one. The sample lists about 1 million clones; under 80% were seen once. Sequencing was performed on memory CD4+ T cells sorted from blood. The receptors stem from a man aged 18 to 29 in good health. Each CDR3 is given with its conserved first and last residue. The order of the fields is V gene, D gene, clone size, J gene, CDR3 protein, CDR3 DNA. The D gene is left open where the match is weak. Rows give clone size only sometimes, using once, few, many, or a class for an expanded clone.

V gene: TRBV28; D gene: NA; clone size: NA; J gene: TRBJ1-5; CDR3 protein: CASSLGGIGNQPQHF; CDR3 DNA: TGTGCCAGCAGTTTGGGGGGGATTGGCAATCAGCCCCAGCATTTT
V gene: TRBV19; D gene: TRBD2; clone size: few; J gene: TRBJ2-1; CDR3 protein: CASSPPRSGTSGSKQFF; CDR3 DNA: TGTGCCAGTAGTCCCCCCCGATCCGGGACTAGCGGCTCTAAGCAGTTCTTC
V gene: TRBV5-4; D gene: TRBD2; clone size: NA; J gene: TRBJ2-5; CDR3 protein: CASSLAGGRETQYF; CDR3 DNA: TGTGCCAGCAGCTTAGCGGGAGGACGGGAGACCCAGTACTTC
V gene: TRBV27; D gene: NA; clone size: NA; J gene: TRBJ2-3; CDR3 protein: CASSLNLLSTDTQYF; CDR3 DNA: TGTGCCAGCAGTTTAAACCTCCTTAGCACAGATACGCAGTATTTT
V gene: TRBV18; D gene: TRBD2; clone size: few; J gene: TRBJ2-7; CDR3 protein: CASSFSKGTSGRLYEQYF; CDR3 DNA: TGTGCCAGCTCATTTAGCAAGGGGACTAGCGGGCGACTCTACGAGCAGTACTTC
V gene: TRBV5-8; D gene: NA; clone size: NA; J gene: TRBJ2-3; CDR3 protein: CASSPLYVGTDTQYF; CDR3 DNA: TGTGCCAGCAGCCCCCTGTATGTGGGCACAGATACGCAGTATTTT
V gene: TRBV7-2; D gene: NA; clone size: once; J gene: TRBJ2-7; CDR3 protein: CASSLPSYEQYF; CDR3 DNA: TGTGCCAGCAGCTTACCCAGCTACGAGCAGTACTTC
V gene: TRBV7-2; D gene: NA; clone size: once; J gene: TRBJ1-6; CDR3 protein: CASSLGGVNSPLHF; CDR3 DNA: TGTGCCAGCAGCTTAGGGGGGGTGAATTCACCCCTCCACTTT
V gene: TRBV6-6; D gene: NA; clone size: NA; J gene: TRBJ2-2; CDR3 protein: CASSYGPEQPGELFF; CDR3 DNA: TGTGCCAGCAGTTACGGACCGGAACAACCCGGGGAGCTGTTTTTT
V gene: TRBV2; D gene: NA; clone size: NA; J gene: TRBJ2-3; CDR3 protein: CASSEGGRSTDTQYF; CDR3 DNA: TGTGCCAGCAGTGAAGGTGGAAGGAGCACAGATACGCAGTATTTT